These 13 T cell receptor beta chains were sequenced from one sample in a study of T cells in Graves' hyperthyroidism and ophthalmopathy. It was RNA transcripts that yielded the amplified TCR beta CDR3 regions. First-round RT-PCR targeting the TCR CDR3 was performed with the HTBI primer set. TCRdb analysed the multiplex PCR reads with MiXCR anew, one entry per CDR3 protein. The sample records 450,000 to 650,000 distinct CDR3 sequences, over 15% being singletons. The sequencing input was blood. These receptors were collected from a woman aged 18 to 35 with Graves' ophthalmopathy.

The table lists this clonotype with a few counts. The genes are TRBV7-6 and TRBJ1-2; perhaps TRBD1 as D (6 bases). CDR1 is SGHVS and CDR2 is FNYEAQ in the germline V gene. The V end was cut by 1 base, the J end by 9 bases, with 15 bases between. The CDR3 is made up of 14 amino acids. CDR3 loop: CASSLETGHPSYTF. As DNA, the CDR3 is TGTGCCAGCAGCTTAGAGACAGGACATCCGAGCTACACCTTC. Combining the CDR3 with reference TRBV7-6 and TRBJ1-2 gives the whole variable domain GAGVSQSPRYKVTKRGQDVALRCDPISGHVSLYWYRQALGQGPEFLTYFNYEAQQDKSGLPNDRFSAERPEGSISTLTIQRTEQRDSAMYRCASSLETGHPSYTFGSGTRLTVV.

This clonotype was recorded at least ten times. The chain carries TRBV2 and TRBJ1-1, with D uncertain. From germline, CDR1 is SNHLY and CDR2 FYNNEI. Deletions cut 5 bases from V and 4 bases from J, with 8 bases between. This CDR3 contains 12 residues. CDR3 nucleotide sequence: TGTGCCAGCAGTCAGGACGGCACTGAAGCTTTCTTT. Encoded protein: CASSQDGTEAFF.

This clonotype was seen many times. V and J are TRBV20-1 and TRBJ2-3, with 8 positions matching TRBD2. The germline gives CDR1 DFQATT, CDR2 SNEGSKA (reference sequence). The CDR3 has 13 residues. CDR3 sequence reads: CNRGGLSTDTQYF. CDR3 nucleotide sequence: TGCAATCGGGGGGGGCTTAGCACAGATACGCAGTATTTT.

This clonotype has at least ten counts. The chain recombines TRBV6-1 with TRBJ1-1, with D possibly matching TRBD1 (6 bases). In germline, CDR1 is MNHNS, CDR2 SASEGT. With 10 bases removed from V and 5 bases from J, the gap between germline ends came to 17 bases. The CDR3 has 13 amino acids. The CDR3 DNA reads TGTGCCATCTGGAGGGGGGGTCGAACTGAAGCTTTCTTT. It specifies CAIWRGGRTEAFF.

The table lists this clonotype with a few counts. The chain combines TRBV5-5 with TRBJ1-5; no reliable D call. CDR1 is SGHKS, CDR2 YYEKEE, per germline (reference sequence). Trimming stripped 7 bases from V and 3 bases from J, with 11 bases between. This CDR3 is built from 13 residues. CDR3 residues: CASGWLTNQPQHF. In DNA, the CDR3 is TGTGCCAGCGGGTGGCTGACCAATCAGCCCCAGCATTTT.

Many counts were recorded for this clonotype. The rearrangement links TRBV20-1 to TRBJ1-1; D is possibly TRBD1 (6 bases). The germline V and J ends were trimmed by 5 bases and 4 bases, with 14 bases remaining between them. The germline gives CDR1 DFQATT, CDR2 SNEGSKA (reference sequence). CDR3 length: 13 amino acids. The CDR3 loop is CSAPGVGSTEAFF. The CDR3 bases are TGCAGTGCTCCAGGGGTGGGTAGCACTGAAGCTTTCTTT.

In this sample, this clonotype turned up a few times. The CDR3 here is CASSLKFGVPNTEAFF. In DNA, the CDR3 is TGTGCCAGCAGCTTAAAGTTTGGGGTCCCAAACACTGAAGCTTTCTTT. The V call is TRBV7-2, the J call TRBJ1-1; no firm D call. V was clipped by 2 bases and J by 2 bases, with 15 bases between them. CDR3 length equals 16 residues. Germline lookup yields CDR1 SGHTA and CDR2 FQGNSA.

The chain joins TRBV14 to TRBJ2-2, with TRBD1 as a possible D gene (5 bases). V was shortened by 1 base and J by 4 bases, with 7 bases between the two germline ends. This CDR3 comprises 14 residues. Germline V CDR1 and CDR2: SGHDN, FVKESK. Here the CDR3 DNA reads TGTGCCAGCAGCCAAGTCAGGGTCACCGGGGAGCTGTTTTTT. It codes for CASSQVRVTGELFF.

This clonotype has a handful of counts. The chain has TRBV5-1 and TRBJ2-7; tentatively, D is TRBD2 (5 bases). Germline V lookup: CDR1 SGHRS, CDR2 YFSETQ. The CDR3 sequence is 14 residues long. Trimming removed 4 bases at V and 0 bases at J, with 11 bases between. Here the CDR3 DNA reads TGCGCCAGCAGCCTCCAACTAGACTCCTACGAGCAGTACTTC. Translation: CASSLQLDSYEQYF.

The chain recombines TRBV4-2 with TRBJ2-7, with D unresolved. The CDR3 totals 17 residues. The V gene lost 4 bases and the J gene lost 0 bases, with 19 bases spanning the gap. Germline V gives CDR1 LGHNA, CDR2 YNFKEQ. CDR3 DNA: TGTGCCAGCAGCCGCCTGTCAGAGCGCTTACCCTCCTACGAGCAGTACTTC. Its protein is CASSRLSERLPSYEQYF.

This clonotype was recorded many times. V usage is TRBV12-5 and J usage is TRBJ2-1; 10 nucleotides match TRBD2. CDR1 LGHNT and CDR2 FRNRAP come from the germline V gene. The V segment lost 5 bases and the J segment 8 bases; nucleotides outside the gene matches: 12. This CDR3 has 16 residues. CDR3 DNA sequence: TGTGCTAGTGGTGCTACCTCACTAGGGACTAGCGATGAGCAGTTCTTC. Protein sequence: CASGATSLGTSDEQFF.

This clonotype was found a few times. The rearrangement joins TRBV5-1 to TRBJ2-2, with TRBD2 matching over 10 bases. Losses at the gene ends were 5 bases for V and 1 base for J; bases not matched to a gene: 11. The CDR3 has 18 amino acids. The germline V gene has CDR1 SGHRS and CDR2 YFSETQ. This chain's CDR3 is CASRSGLAGAWNTGELFF. The DNA for the CDR3 is TGCGCCAGCAGATCGGGTCTAGCGGGGGCTTGGAACACCGGGGAGCTGTTTTTT.

The sample holds many counts of this clonotype. The chain has TRBV27 and TRBJ2-1, with D possibly matching TRBD2 (5 bases). V lost 2 bases to trimming and J lost 0 bases, with 11 bases between them. Germline V gene data show CDR1 as MNHEY and CDR2 as SMNVEV (reference sequence). The CDR3 has 16 residues. The chain's CDR3 is CASSLIGTSSYNEQFF. In DNA, the CDR3 is TGTGCCAGCAGTTTAATTGGCACTAGCTCCTACAATGAGCAGTTCTTC.